A single sample is the source of the 17 T cell receptor beta chains below, sequenced in a study of identical twins. TCRdb redid the calling of the 5' RACE reads with MiXCR, one entry per CDR3 protein. In the table there are a few hundred thousand distinct CDR3 sequences, under 9.5% of which are singletons. This sample also belongs to another study, concerning yellow fever vaccine responses in identical twins.

Sequenced input: memory (CD45RO+) T cells sorted from blood. The receptor set was obtained from a woman younger than 30 in good health.

The chain combines TRBV7-8 with TRBJ1-2; D perhaps matches TRBD1 (5 bases). V was trimmed by 7 bases and J by 7 bases, leaving 19 bases between them. CDR3 length: 14 residues. Germline CDR1 SGHVS, CDR2 FQNEAQ. CDR3 residues: CASTSPGGAGGYTF. Here the CDR3 DNA reads TGTGCCAGCACCTCCCCTGGAGGGGCAGGTGGCTACACCTTC.

The CDR3: CSVGLQGNTEAFF. In nucleotides, the CDR3 is TGCAGCGTTGGACTACAAGGGAACACTGAAGCTTTCTTT. This chain uses TRBV29-1 with TRBJ1-1; D unresolved. The CDR3 sequence is 13 residues long. Trimming removed 4 bases from V and 1 base from J, with 10 bases in between. Looked up from germline, CDR1 is SQVTM and CDR2 is ANQGSEA.

The sample holds a few counts of this clonotype. The V call is TRBV11-2, the J call TRBJ2-5, with 8 bases matching TRBD2. This CDR3 has 15 residues. CDR1 and CDR2 from the germline V gene are SGHAT and FQNNGV. After removal of 1 base from V and 3 bases from J, the junction contained 4 bases not matched to a gene. The CDR3 is CASSLVPTSEETQYF. In DNA, the CDR3 is TGTGCCAGCAGCTTAGTTCCGACTAGCGAAGAGACCCAGTACTTC.

This clonotype was seen repeatedly, ten times or more. Here the CDR3 reads CASSPPRNTQYF. In DNA, the CDR3 is TGTGCCAGCAGCCCCCCCAGGAATACGCAGTATTTT. V gene TRBV9 combines with J gene TRBJ2-3; D gene unclear. V was clipped by 4 bases and J by 7 bases, with 10 bases between them. The germline V gene encodes CDR1 SGDLS and CDR2 YYNGEE. The CDR3 is 12 amino acids.

There are many counts of this clonotype. V usage is TRBV15 and J usage is TRBJ2-5; D is perhaps TRBD1 (6 bases). The germline V gene has CDR1 LNHNV and CDR2 YYDKDF (reference sequence). Trimming took 9 bases from V and 5 from J, leaving 16 bases between them. This CDR3 region has 13 residues. CDR3 sequence reads: CATEGGSRETQYF. CDR3 bases: TGTGCCACAGAAGGGGGAAGCCGGGAGACCCAGTACTTC.

This clonotype was found many times. The chain carries TRBV2 and TRBJ2-1; 7 nucleotides agree with TRBD2. CDR1 and CDR2 from the germline V gene are SNHLY and FYNNEI. V was clipped by 5 bases and J by 12 bases; unmatched bases: 16. The CDR3 contains 15 residues. CDR3 nucleotides: TGTGCCAGCAGTCACCGGGACTACGTATATTCGGGGCAGTTCTTC. Protein sequence: CASSHRDYVYSGQFF. The full variable domain, completed using reference TRBV2 and TRBJ2-1, is EPEVTQTPSHQVTQMGQEVILRCVPISNHLYFYWYRQILGQKVEFLVSFYNNEISEKSEIFDDQFSVERPDGSNFTLKIRSTKLEDSAMYFCASSHRDYVYSGQFFGPGTRLTVL.

This clonotype was observed many times. The genes are TRBV20-1 and TRBJ2-1; D gene uncertain. CDR3 length: 12 amino acids. The V and J ends lost 2 bases and 6 bases respectively, with 8 bases between them. Germline V gene data show CDR1 as DFQATT and CDR2 as SNEGSKA (reference sequence). CDR3 protein: CSARPEINEQFF. DNA for the CDR3: TGCAGTGCTAGACCGGAGATCAATGAGCAGTTCTTC.

In its sample, this clonotype was seen many times. The chain is built from TRBV5-1 and TRBJ2-7; D possibly corresponds to TRBD1 (6 bases). Trimming left V 4 bases short and J 3 bases short, with 17 bases between. Germline CDR1 and CDR2: SGHRS and YFSETQ. The CDR3 is 15 amino acids. In DNA form, the CDR3 reads TGCGCCAGCAGCCCCCAGGACAGTATTTTCTACGAGCAGTACTTC. Amino acids: CASSPQDSIFYEQYF.

In this sample, this clonotype turned up many times. J is TRBJ1-5 and V is TRBV12-3 or TRBV12-4; D is perhaps TRBD1 (6 bases). The CDR3 covers 14 residues. Trimming removed 4 bases at V and 3 bases at J, with 10 bases between. The CDR3 bases are TGTGCCAGCAGTTCCCGGGACATCAATCAGCCCCAGCATTTT. Its protein is CASSSRDINQPQHF.

This clonotype was counted at least ten times. V is TRBV5-5 and J is TRBJ1-5; perhaps TRBD1 as D (5 bases). Germline lookup yields CDR1 SGHKS and CDR2 YYEKEE (reference sequence). CDR3 size: 14 residues. The V and J ends lost 0 bases and 5 bases respectively, with 9 bases between them. CDR3 region: CASSLGGEYQPQHF. The CDR3 DNA sequence: TGTGCCAGCAGCTTGGGGGGGGAGTATCAGCCCCAGCATTTT. Based on the CDR3 plus reference TRBV5-5 and TRBJ1-5, the full variable domain is DAGVTQSPTHLIKTRGQQVTLRCSPISGHKSVSWYQQVLGQGPQFIFQYYEKEERGRGNFPDRFSARQFPNYSSELNVNALLLGDSALYLCASSLGGEYQPQHFGDGTRLSIL.

This clonotype came up many times. The chain joins TRBV20-1 to TRBJ2-4, with TRBD2 matching 10 bases. CDR3 length: 15 amino acids. With V trimmed by 0 bases and J by 8 bases, 7 bases remained unmatched. Germline CDR1 reads DFQATT; CDR2 reads SNEGSKA (reference sequence). CDR3 nucleotide sequence: TGCAGTGCTAGAGATCCGCTAGCGGGAGACTACATTCAGTACTTC. Translated, it gives CSARDPLAGDYIQYF.

Remarks on this clonotype: A much larger clone lies a single base off, so this may be a read error. The conserved closing phenylalanine or tryptophan is absent in this CDR3, likely reflecting a read error. V is TRBV6-5 and J is TRBJ2-7, with TRBD1 as a possible D gene (6 bases). Trimming shortened V by 6 bases and J by 4 bases, and 10 bases separated the two germline ends. CDR1 is MNHEY and CDR2 is SVGAGI in the germline V gene. The CDR3 sequence is 12 residues long. The CDR3 sequence is CASSLTGYEQYY. CDR3 nucleotides: TGTGCCAGCAGCCTTACAGGGTACGAGCAGTACTAC.

The chain is built from TRBV5-8 and TRBJ2-5, with TRBD2 identical over 14 bases. In germline, CDR1 is SGHTS, CDR2 YDEGEE. The CDR3 is 15 amino acids. Trimming removed 4 bases from V and 4 bases from J; junction bases left unmatched: 3. CDR3 in DNA: TGTGCCAGCAGCCGACTAGCGGGGGGGATAGAGACCCAGTACTTC. Its translation is CASSRLAGGIETQYF.

The CDR3 region has the DNA TGTGCCAGCACACTCGATTCGAACACCGGGGAGCTGTTTTTT. Amino acids: CASTLDSNTGELFF. The chain recombines TRBV6-1 with TRBJ2-2; D call uncertain. Trimming pared 7 bases from V and 0 bases from J, leaving 9 bases between. Germline V gene sequence: CDR1 MNHNS, CDR2 SASEGT. The CDR3 spans 14 residues.

In this sample, this clonotype turned up many times. This chain joins TRBV6-6 and TRBJ2-3; D gene ambiguous. Deletions cut 9 bases from V and 4 bases from J, with 11 bases between. The CDR3 sequence is 12 residues long. Germline V gene data show CDR1 as MNHNY and CDR2 as SVGAGI (reference sequence). Written as DNA, the CDR3 is TGTGCCAGTTGCAGGTTCGCAGATACGCAGTATTTT. Its protein product is CASCRFADTQYF.

V is TRBV10-3 and J is TRBJ2-2; D ambiguous. The CDR3 is made up of 16 amino acids. Germline V gene lookup returns CDR1 ENHRY and CDR2 SYGVKD. Between the trimmed V and J ends, which lost 2 bases and 0 bases, there was a span of 10 bases. CDR3 protein: CAISEGQTTNTGELFF. The DNA of the CDR3 is TGTGCCATCAGTGAGGGTCAAACCACGAACACCGGGGAGCTGTTTTTT.

This clonotype showed up many times. V gene TRBV29-1 combines with J gene TRBJ2-1; D gene uncertain. There are 14 residues in the CDR3. Germline-derived CDR1 and CDR2 are SQVTM and ANQGSEA. V was cut by 6 bases and J by 2 bases, with 14 bases left in between. In DNA, the CDR3 is TGCAGCGTCCAACGCCCTAGTGCCTACAATGAGCAGTTCTTC. Amino acids: CSVQRPSAYNEQFF.